Listed below are T cell receptor beta chains from one sample, sequenced in a study of PD-1 blockade in mismatch repair-deficient tumors. The assay was immunoSEQ multiplex PCR, and TCRdb's table has in-frame clones only and misses some. Of about 34,000 clones listed, approximately 80% are singletons. Sample: PBMCs, taken less than 7 weeks after starting pembrolizumab. The receptors shown here come from an adult with mismatch repair-deficient cancer. Each CDR3 is given with its conserved first and last residue. A D gene is named only where the DNA matches it firmly. Expanded clones get a size class; other rows say once, few or many, or leave the size out.

D gene	V gene	clone size	J gene	CDR3 protein	CDR3 DNA
TRBD2	TRBV5-1	-	TRBJ2-1	CASSLLAGSSYNEQFF	TGCGCCAGCAGCTTATTAGCGGGAAGCTCCTACAATGAGCAGTTCTTC
-	TRBV28	-	TRBJ2-1	CASSSVRFGQFF	TGTGCCAGCAGTTCCGTCCGGTTTGGGCAGTTCTTC
-	TRBV10-3	-	TRBJ1-2	CAINRANYGYTF	TGTGCCATCAACCGCGCTAACTATGGCTACACCTTC
-	TRBV7-2	once	TRBJ1-2	CASSLILIYGYTF	TGTGCCAGCAGCCTGATACTTATCTATGGCTACACCTTC
-	TRBV7-8	-	TRBJ2-7	CASSLAAGTYEQYF	TGTGCCAGCAGCTTAGCGGCAGGAACCTACGAGCAGTACTTC
-	TRBV7-8	-	TRBJ1-1	CASSLAGSLNTEAFF	TGTGCCAGCAGCTTAGCGGGCAGCCTGAACACTGAAGCTTTCTTT
TRBD2	TRBV7-3	once	TRBJ2-1	CASSLSLAGANEQFF	TGTGCCAGCAGCTTGAGTCTAGCGGGAGCCAATGAGCAGTTCTTC
TRBD1	TRBV6-5	few	TRBJ2-7	CASSSGQSYEQYF	TGTGCCAGCAGCTCGGGACAGTCCTACGAGCAGTACTTC
-	TRBV10-1	-	TRBJ1-6	CASSKRECYNSPLHF	TGCGCCAGCAGTAAACGGGAATGCTATAATTCACCCCTCCACTTT
-	TRBV5-1	-	TRBJ2-5	CASTLGPGEETQYF	TGCGCCAGCACCCTTGGCCCAGGGGAGGAGACCCAGTACTTC
TRBD2	TRBV19	-	TRBJ2-5	CASRGGRAGSETQYF	TGTGCCAGTAGGGGTGGGAGGGCCGGTTCAGAGACCCAGTACTTC
-	TRBV2	-	TRBJ1-6	CASSEIDSPLHF	TGTGCCAGCAGTGAAATCGATTCACCCCTCCACTTT
-	TRBV18	-	TRBJ2-3	CASSPRTLAGGTDTQYF	TGTGCCAGCTCACCCCGGACCCTCGCCGGGGGCACAGATACGCAGTATTTT
-	TRBV5-8	-	TRBJ1-1	CARANTEAFF	TGTGCCAGAGCTAACACTGAAGCTTTCTTT
TRBD1	TRBV15	-	TRBJ1-2	CATSRDREGVDYTF	TGTGCCACCAGCAGGGACAGGGAGGGGGTGGACTACACCTTC
-	TRBV9	-	TRBJ2-3	CASSVSGRTDTQYF	TGTGCCAGCAGCGTTAGTGGGAGAACAGATACGCAGTATTTT
-	TRBV2	-	TRBJ1-3	CASSEIRGTSGNTIYF	TGTGCCAGCAGTGAAATTCGGGGGACCTCTGGAAACACCATATATTTT
-	TRBV5-3	-	TRBJ1-5	CARSLASLYRAVEQPQHF	TGTGCCAGAAGCTTGGCTTCCTTATACAGGGCGGTGGAGCAGCCCCAGCATTTT
TRBD1	TRBV2	-	TRBJ2-5	CASSEATGKETQYF	TGTGCCAGCAGTGAGGCGACAGGGAAAGAGACCCAGTACTTC
-	TRBV6-1	-	TRBJ1-2	CASSGPTTNYGYTF	TGTGCCAGCAGCGGACCGACTACCAACTATGGCTACACCTTC
TRBD1	TRBV5-1	-	TRBJ2-7	CASSPGGAVREQYF	TGCGCCAGCAGTCCAGGGGGAGCCGTACGCGAGCAGTACTTC
-	TRBV9	-	TRBJ2-2	CASSVDNSVLLTGELFF	TGTGCCAGCAGCGTAGATAATAGTGTGCTTTTGACCGGGGAGCTGTTTTTT
-	TRBV19	-	TRBJ2-5	CASSLSRAETQYF	TGTGCCAGTAGCCTATCTAGAGCAGAGACCCAGTACTTC
TRBD2	TRBV7-9	few	TRBJ2-7	CASSLGLAAAYEQYF	TGTGCCAGCAGCCTGGGCCTAGCGGCTGCCTACGAGCAGTACTTC
-	TRBV5-1	-	TRBJ2-1	CASSRRTDLGGGNEQFF	TGCGCCAGCAGCCGAAGGACTGACCTTGGGGGAGGCAATGAGCAGTTCTTC
-	TRBV6-4	once	TRBJ2-5	CASSQRVYRRTQYF	TGTGCCAGCTCTCAGCGGGTGTATCGCCGGACCCAGTACTTC
TRBD2	TRBV19	-	TRBJ2-7	CASRGSAGGPNEQYF	TGTGCCAGTAGAGGGAGCGCGGGAGGGCCAAACGAGCAGTACTTC
TRBD1	TRBV10-3	-	TRBJ2-5	CAISAPGRGKTQYF	TGTGCCATCAGTGCCCCGGGCAGGGGGAAGACCCAGTACTTC
TRBD1	TRBV5-1	-	TRBJ1-3	CASSFETGGGNTIYF	TGCGCCAGCAGCTTCGAGACAGGGGGAGGAAACACCATATATTTT
TRBD1	TRBV5-4	few	TRBJ1-6	CASSSLQGTGVSPLHF	TGTGCCAGCAGCTCGTTGCAAGGGACAGGGGTTTCACCCCTCCACTTT
-	TRBV28	-	TRBJ1-5	CASSSAGPDQPQHF	TGTGCCAGCAGTTCGGCAGGGCCAGATCAGCCCCAGCATTTT
-	TRBV6-5	-	TRBJ2-1	CASSYSQGHEQFF	TGTGCCAGCAGTTACTCGCAGGGCCATGAGCAGTTCTTC
-	TRBV5-1	-	TRBJ2-2	CASSFETLRAGELFF	TGCGCCAGCAGCTTCGAGACTCTCCGCGCCGGGGAGCTGTTTTTT
-	TRBV21-1	-	TRBJ2-7	CASSASRSSYEQYF	TGTGCCAGCAGCGCAAGTCGGTCCTCCTACGAGCAGTACTTC